The entry that follows covers one TCR beta chain sequence. Antigen unknown. A much larger clone sits a single nucleotide away, making a read error possible. The final CDR3 position lacks the conserved phenylalanine or tryptophan, pointing to a likely read error. The data belong to a study of T cells in Graves' hyperthyroidism and ophthalmopathy. It was RNA transcripts that yielded the amplified TCR beta CDR3 regions. The TCR CDR3 was amplified in a first-round RT-PCR using the HTBI primer set. TCRdb re-derived calls from the multiplex PCR reads in MiXCR, one entry per CDR3 protein. The data hold hundreds of thousands of distinct CDR3 sequences, with 14% to 15% observed a single time. Stable hyperthyroidism: no ophthalmopathy progression over 18 months of follow-up. Diagnosis relied on clinical symptoms, serum thyroxine and TRAb, thyroid ultrasound and orbital computed tomography. General observations from the study: Most expanded thyroid clonotypes above 0.001 also appeared in blood.

This CDR3 spans 14 amino acids. Trimming took 5 bases from V and 2 from J, leaving 12 bases between them. The sample consisted of blood. The gene calls are TRBV12-3 or TRBV12-4 and TRBJ1-2; D possibly corresponds to TRBD1 (5 bases). This TCR derives from a woman aged 25 to 45 with Graves' hyperthyroidism. The CDR3 reads CASSANSGNYGYTS. The CDR3 bases are TGTGCCAGCAGTGCGAACTCAGGGAACTATGGCTACACCTCC.